These 26 T cell receptor beta chains were sequenced from one sample in a study of blood T cells in healthy people across ages. Combining a sample-barcoded 5' primer with a J-beta primer mix, a second PCR ran for about 6 to 12 cycles. TCRdb called the 5' RACE reads again in MiXCR, with one record for every CDR3 protein. This sample carries around 1.1 million distinct CDR3 sequences, under 40% of them seen once, and the ten largest clones take roughly 13%. Sequences were obtained from blood. Every receptor here comes from a man aged 18 to 29 in good health.

This clonotype came up a few times. The chain joins TRBV10-3 to TRBJ2-7; D is tentatively TRBD1 or TRBD2 (5 bases each). Germline CDR1 is ENHRY and CDR2 is SYGVKD. This CDR3 is built from 13 residues. Trimming stripped 0 bases from V and 5 bases from J, with 8 bases between. DNA of the CDR3: TGTGCCATCAGTGAGTCGAGGGGAGACGAGCAGTACTTC. Residues: CAISESRGDEQYF.

As for this clonotype: This may arise from a read error, as a much more abundant clone is one base away. The genes are TRBV4-3 and TRBJ1-2; TRBD1 is a possible D gene (5 bases). The CDR3 covers 15 residues. The germline CDR1 and CDR2 sequences are LGHNA and YSLEER. V lost 0 bases and J 2 bases, leaving 10 bases between the germline ends. CDR3 sequence: CASSQDPTDNYGYTF. As DNA, the CDR3 is TGCGCCAGCAGCCAAGATCCGACAGACAACTATGGCTACACCTTC.

The chain couples TRBV13 to TRBJ2-3; D may match TRBD1 or TRBD2 (5 bases each). This CDR3 is 15 amino acids long. CDR1 PRHDT and CDR2 FYEKMQ come from the germline V gene (reference sequence). Trimming stripped 2 bases from V and 6 bases from J, with 15 bases between. CDR3 in amino acids: CASSLTDARGDTQYF. CDR3 bases: TGTGCCAGCAGCTTAACGGACGCGAGGGGTGATACGCAGTATTTT.

A word on this clonotype: At one boundary the junction diverges from the germline segment, which might be a read error. The V and J genes are TRBV5-1 and TRBJ1-2; no clear D gene. The CDR3 is 15 residues long. Germline V gives CDR1 SGHRS, CDR2 YFSETQ. The CDR3 reads CASGLYTPQGYGYTF. CDR3 bases: TGCGCCAGCGGCTTGTATACACCCCAAGGCTATGGCTACACCTTC.

The rearrangement uses TRBV18 and TRBJ1-2; no clear D gene. From germline, CDR1 is KGHSH and CDR2 LQKENI. With 6 bases removed from V and 6 bases from J, the gap between germline ends came to 17 bases. CDR3 length: 14 residues. As DNA, the CDR3 is TGTGCCAGCTCCACAAACATGGAAATCCATGGCTACACCTTC. Its protein product is CASSTNMEIHGYTF.

The gene calls are TRBV13 and TRBJ1-1, with no clear D. CDR1 and CDR2 (germline): PRHDT, FYEKMQ (reference sequence). Between the trimmed V and J ends, which lost 0 bases and 0 bases, there was a span of 8 bases. The CDR3 is made up of 15 amino acids. The CDR3: CASSLGKILNTEAFF. The CDR3 nucleotides read TGTGCCAGCAGCTTAGGAAAAATACTGAACACTGAAGCTTTCTTT.

The chain has TRBV20-1 and TRBJ2-3; D is uncertain. CDR3 length: 14 residues. Germline V gives CDR1 DFQATT, CDR2 SNEGSKA (reference sequence). V lost 3 bases to trimming and J lost 4 bases, with 14 bases between them. CDR3 region: CSASPPFGADTQYF. The DNA for the CDR3 is TGCAGTGCTAGCCCACCCTTTGGGGCAGATACGCAGTATTTT.

As to this clonotype: The junction does not match germline at one end; this may be a read error. The gene calls are TRBV29-1 and TRBJ2-3; 11 bases agree with TRBD2. Looked up from germline, CDR1 is SQVTM and CDR2 is ANQGSEA. There are 17 residues in the CDR3. In nucleotides, the CDR3 is TGCAGCGTTGAGGAACTAGCGGGGGACTCTAGCACAGATACGCAGTACTTT. This gives the protein CSVEELAGDSSTDTQYF.

The V call is TRBV6-2 or TRBV6-3, the J call TRBJ1-1; weak D call: TRBD1 (6 bases). The germline CDR1 and CDR2 sequences are MNHEY and SVGEGT. This CDR3 has 14 residues. The ends were cut back, 7 bases at V and 1 base at J, with 13 bases in the middle. CDR3: CASTRGSPNTEAFF. The CDR3 DNA sequence: TGTGCCAGCACCAGGGGCAGCCCGAACACTGAAGCTTTCTTT.

The chain has TRBV20-1 and TRBJ1-2, with a possible D match to TRBD1 (5 bases). Germline V gene data show CDR1 as DFQATT and CDR2 as SNEGSKA (reference sequence). The length of the CDR3 is 12 residues. V gave up 4 bases and J gave up 3 bases, with 9 bases separating them. The CDR3 protein is CSATGGHYGYTF. The CDR3 DNA sequence: TGCAGTGCTACTGGGGGTCACTATGGCTACACCTTC.

The chain combines TRBV2 with TRBJ1-1; 9 nucleotides line up with TRBD1. Germline CDR1 is SNHLY and CDR2 is FYNNEI. The V and J ends lost 6 bases and 5 bases, in that order; junction bases with no gene match: 10. The CDR3 has 15 amino acids. The DNA for the CDR3 is TGTGCCAGCAGGGGTCGGACAGGGGATGGGACTGAAGCTTTCTTT. Encoded protein: CASRGRTGDGTEAFF.

This clonotype was observed a few times. The V gene is TRBV20-1, the J gene TRBJ2-3; D not resolved. In germline, CDR1 is DFQATT, CDR2 SNEGSKA (reference sequence). This CDR3 is 15 amino acids long. With 5 bases removed from V and 0 bases from J, the gap between germline ends came to 15 bases. CDR3: CSAPPASKSTDTQYF. CDR3 DNA: TGCAGTGCTCCCCCGGCTTCCAAAAGCACAGATACGCAGTATTTT.

This clonotype was recorded a few times. This chain joins TRBV7-3 and TRBJ1-5, with a possible D match to TRBD1 (5 bases). Deletions cut 1 base from V and 10 bases from J, with 11 bases between. Germline V gene data show CDR1 as SGHTA and CDR2 as FQGTGA. This CDR3 comprises 13 residues. CDR3 region: CASSLIFGGPQHF. The CDR3, as DNA: TGTGCCAGCAGCTTAATCTTCGGGGGACCCCAGCATTTT.

V gene TRBV6-6 combines with J gene TRBJ1-4, with 9 bases that match TRBD1. Germline CDR1 reads MNHNY; CDR2 reads SVGAGI (reference sequence). The CDR3 spans 16 residues. Trimming removed 1 base from V and 6 bases from J; junction bases left unmatched: 6. CDR3 loop: CASSYFTGGSDEKLFF. The CDR3, as DNA: TGTGCCAGCAGTTACTTTACAGGGGGCTCTGATGAAAAACTGTTTTTT.

This clonotype was observed a handful of times. The rearrangement joins TRBV27 to TRBJ2-3; TRBD2 agrees at 8 bases. This CDR3 has 17 amino acids. Germline-derived CDR1 and CDR2 are MNHEY and SMNVEV (reference sequence). The ends lost 2 bases at V and 3 bases at J; junction bases unmatched: 10. The CDR3 nucleotides are TGTGCCAGCAGTTTAAGGGTTAGCGGGGCGGTGACAGATACGCAGTATTTT. It is translated as CASSLRVSGAVTDTQYF.

This clonotype was recorded a few times. The genes are TRBV11-2 and TRBJ2-2, with D possibly called TRBD1 or TRBD2 (5 bases each). Trimming cost V 4 bases and J 4 bases, with 19 bases left between them. Germline V gene lookup returns CDR1 SGHAT and CDR2 FQNNGV. The CDR3 spans 17 residues. The CDR3 DNA sequence: TGTGCCAGCAGCTCGCCCCCGGGACGTCAACCCACCGGGGAGCTGTTTTTT. Translating gives CASSSPPGRQPTGELFF.

This rearrangement joins TRBV7-2 to TRBJ2-1; tentatively, D is TRBD2 (7 bases). V dropped 5 bases and J dropped 2 bases, with 13 bases sitting between them. The V gene's germline CDR1 is SGHTA and CDR2 FQGNSA. The CDR3 extends over 15 amino acids. The CDR3 sequence: CASSTRGAPYNEQFF. CDR3 DNA sequence: TGTGCCAGCAGCACCCGGGGGGCTCCCTACAATGAGCAGTTCTTC. Using reference TRBV7-2 and TRBJ2-1 for the parts outside the CDR3, the full variable domain is GAGVSQSPSNKVTEKGKDVELRCDPISGHTALYWYRQSLGQGLEFLIYFQGNSAPDKSGLPSDRFSAERTGGSVSTLTIQRTQQEDSAVYLCASSTRGAPYNEQFFGPGTRLTVL.

The genes are TRBV20-1 and TRBJ1-1; TRBD1 agrees at 7 bases. CDR1 is DFQATT, CDR2 SNEGSKA, per germline (reference sequence). The CDR3 extends over 15 amino acids. V shed 0 bases, J shed 2 bases, and the junction held 6 bases outside the gene matches. CDR3 nucleotides: TGCAGTGCTAGAGATTTTGGGACAGCAAACACTGAAGCTTTCTTT. This encodes CSARDFGTANTEAFF.

A remark on this clonotype: A much larger clone lies a single base off, so this may be a read error. The chain carries TRBV14 and TRBJ2-7; D remains ambiguous. CDR1 and CDR2 from the germline V gene are SGHDN and FVKESK. The CDR3 contains 11 residues. Trimming removed 4 bases at V and 3 bases at J, with 4 bases between. CDR3 loop: CASSRHYEQYF. The CDR3 DNA is TGTGCCAGCAGCCGACACTACGAGCAGTACTTC. Full variable domain (remainder filled in from reference TRBV14 and TRBJ2-7): EAGVTQFPSHSVIEKGQTVTLRCDPISGHDNLYWYRRVMGKEIKFLLHFVKESKQDESGMPNNRFLAERTGGTYSTLKVQPAELEDSGVYFCASSRHYEQYFGPGTRLTVT.

With respect to this clonotype: One end of the junction is discordant with germline, which a read error may explain. The chain uses TRBV4-3 and TRBJ1-2; no definite D call. The CDR3 runs 16 residues. The germline CDR1 and CDR2 sequences are LGHNA and YSLEER. As DNA, the CDR3 is TGCGCCAGCAGTCAAGATCGACAAATGGAAGACTATGGCTACACCTTC. The encoded protein is CASSQDRQMEDYGYTF.

This clonotype was counted a few times. The chain is built from TRBV4-2 and TRBJ2-3, with 12 bases fitting TRBD2. The CDR3 spans 19 residues. The junction had 8 bases not matched to a gene; V was cut back by 0 bases and J by 1 base. Germline lookup yields CDR1 LGHNA and CDR2 YNFKEQ. Here the CDR3 reads CASSQDRLAGGFRTDTQYF. The CDR3 DNA sequence: TGTGCCAGCAGCCAAGATCGGCTAGCGGGGGGGTTTCGCACAGATACGCAGTATTTT.

The rearrangement joins TRBV27 to TRBJ1-6; 8 bases fit TRBD1. Germline trimming cut 2 bases from V and 6 bases from J; bases unmatched to any gene: 6. Germline assignment: CDR1 MNHEY and CDR2 SMNVEV (reference sequence). This CDR3 has 16 amino acids. This CDR3 reads CASSLVPGGFNSPLHF. For the CDR3, the DNA is TGTGCCAGCAGTTTAGTCCCAGGGGGCTTTAATTCACCCCTCCACTTT.

This clonotype was counted between two and nine times. The chain recombines TRBV7-2 with TRBJ2-2; TRBD2 agrees at 11 bases. V shed 1 base, J shed 0 bases, and the junction held 7 bases outside the gene matches. CDR1 is SGHTA, CDR2 FQGNSA, per germline. The CDR3 runs to 19 residues. The CDR3 region is CASSLVGLAGTANTGELFF. The CDR3 DNA reads TGTGCCAGCAGCTTAGTCGGACTAGCGGGTACTGCGAACACCGGGGAGCTGTTTTTT.

This chain uses TRBV4-1 with TRBJ2-3, with 8 bases identical to TRBD2. The CDR3 covers 18 residues. CDR1 is MGHRA and CDR2 is YSYEKL in the germline V gene. V lost 3 bases and J lost 2; bases outside the gene matches: 13. The CDR3 region has the DNA TGCGCCAGCAGCCACAGGAAAAGCGGGGGACCTAACACAGATACGCAGTATTTT. It translates to CASSHRKSGGPNTDTQYF.

The sample holds a few counts of this clonotype. The rearrangement links TRBV11-2 to TRBJ2-3; perhaps D is TRBD1 or TRBD2 (5 bases each). The CDR3 is 16 amino acids. Trimming shortened V by 1 base and J by 3 bases, and 14 bases separated the two germline ends. Germline loops: CDR1 SGHAT, CDR2 FQNNGV. The CDR3 DNA sequence: TGTGCCAGCAGCTTAGGAGGGGATATGTTTACAGATACGCAGTATTTT. Translating gives CASSLGGDMFTDTQYF. Full variable domain (outside the CDR3, taken from reference TRBV11-2 and TRBJ2-3): EAGVAQSPRYKIIEKRQSVAFWCNPISGHATLYWYQQILGQGPKLLIQFQNNGVVDDSQLPKDRFSAERLKGVDSTLKIQPAKLEDSAVYLCASSLGGDMFTDTQYFGPGTRLTVL.

This clonotype was detected only a few times. The gene calls are TRBV4-2 and TRBJ1-5; D is ambiguous. The CDR3 consists of 15 residues. The V gene's germline CDR1 is LGHNA and CDR2 YNFKEQ. V was clipped by 1 base and J by 0 bases, with 7 bases between them. The DNA of the CDR3 is TGTGCCAGCAGCCAAGGCGGGCATAGCAATCAGCCCCAGCATTTT. Translation gives CASSQGGHSNQPQHF.